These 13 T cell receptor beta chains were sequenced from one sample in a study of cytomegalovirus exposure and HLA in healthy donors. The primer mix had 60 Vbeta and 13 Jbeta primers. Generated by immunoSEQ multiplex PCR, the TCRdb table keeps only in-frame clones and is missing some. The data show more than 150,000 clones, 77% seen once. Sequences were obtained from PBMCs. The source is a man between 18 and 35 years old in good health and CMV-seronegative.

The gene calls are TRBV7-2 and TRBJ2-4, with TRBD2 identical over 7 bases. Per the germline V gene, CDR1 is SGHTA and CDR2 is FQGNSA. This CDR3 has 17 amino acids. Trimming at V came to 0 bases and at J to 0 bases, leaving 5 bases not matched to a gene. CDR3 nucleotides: TGTGCCAGCAGCTTAGCGAGGGGAGGGGTAGCCAAAAACATTCAGTACTTC. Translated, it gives CASSLARGGVAKNIQYF.

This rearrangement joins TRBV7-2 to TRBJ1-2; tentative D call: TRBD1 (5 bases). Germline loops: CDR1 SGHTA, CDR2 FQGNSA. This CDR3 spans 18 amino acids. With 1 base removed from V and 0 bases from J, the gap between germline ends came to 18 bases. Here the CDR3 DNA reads TGTGCCAGCAGCTTAGTTGTGCAGGGCGGGGTAACTAACTATGGCTACACCTTC. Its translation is CASSLVVQGGVTNYGYTF.

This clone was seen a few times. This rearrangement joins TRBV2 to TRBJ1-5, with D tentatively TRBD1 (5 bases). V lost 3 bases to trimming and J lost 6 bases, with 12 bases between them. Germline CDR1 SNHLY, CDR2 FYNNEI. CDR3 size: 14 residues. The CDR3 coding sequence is TGTGCCAGCAGTGATTCCGCCAGGGTTCAGCCCCAGCATTTT. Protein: CASSDSARVQPQHF.

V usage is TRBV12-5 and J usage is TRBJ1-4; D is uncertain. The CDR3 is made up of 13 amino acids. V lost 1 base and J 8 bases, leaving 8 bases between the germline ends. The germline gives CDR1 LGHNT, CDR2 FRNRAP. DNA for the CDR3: TGTGCTAGTGGTTTGGGTCTTGGCGAAAAACTGTTTTTT. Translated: CASGLGLGEKLFF.

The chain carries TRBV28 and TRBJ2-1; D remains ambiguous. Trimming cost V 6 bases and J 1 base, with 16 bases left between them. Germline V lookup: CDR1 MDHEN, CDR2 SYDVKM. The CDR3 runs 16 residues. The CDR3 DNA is TGTGCCAGCAGACGCCGCAGGTCTGGGTCCTACAATGAGCAGTTCTTC. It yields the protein CASRRRRSGSYNEQFF.

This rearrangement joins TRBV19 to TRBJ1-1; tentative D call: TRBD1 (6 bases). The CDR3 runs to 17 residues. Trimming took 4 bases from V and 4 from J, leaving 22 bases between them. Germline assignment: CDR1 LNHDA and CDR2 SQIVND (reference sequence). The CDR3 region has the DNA TGTGCCAGTAGTAGGAAGACAGGACCTACCCGGGGCACTGAAGCTTTCTTT. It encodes CASSRKTGPTRGTEAFF.

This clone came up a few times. The CDR3 sequence is CASSWDRDGTEAFF. CDR3 nucleotide sequence: TGCGCCAGCAGTTGGGACAGGGATGGCACTGAAGCTTTCTTT. This chain joins TRBV4-3 and TRBJ1-1, with TRBD1 identical over 9 bases. The CDR3 covers 14 residues. Germline lookup yields CDR1 LGHNA and CDR2 YSLEER. Losses at the gene ends were 6 bases for V and 4 bases for J; bases not matched to a gene: 6.

DNA for the CDR3: TGCGCCAGCAGCTTGGCCCAGGGGGCGAGAGAGCAGTACTTC. Translated, it gives CASSLAQGAREQYF. V is TRBV5-1 and J is TRBJ2-7, with 8 bases aligning to TRBD1. Germline CDR1 and CDR2: SGHRS and YFSETQ. The ends lost 0 bases at V and 7 bases at J; junction bases unmatched: 6. The length of the CDR3 is 14 residues.

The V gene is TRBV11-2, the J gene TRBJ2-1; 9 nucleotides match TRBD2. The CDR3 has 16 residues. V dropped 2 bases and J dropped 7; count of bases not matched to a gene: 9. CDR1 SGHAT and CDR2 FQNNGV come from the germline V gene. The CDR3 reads CASSLMASGILNEQFF. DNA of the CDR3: TGTGCCAGCAGCTTAATGGCTAGCGGGATTCTGAATGAGCAGTTCTTC.

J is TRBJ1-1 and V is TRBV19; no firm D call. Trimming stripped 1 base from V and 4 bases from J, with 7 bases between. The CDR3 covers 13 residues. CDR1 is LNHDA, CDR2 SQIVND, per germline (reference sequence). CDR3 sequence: CASSIVSSTEAFF. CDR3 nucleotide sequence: TGTGCCAGTAGTATAGTTTCCAGCACTGAAGCTTTCTTT.

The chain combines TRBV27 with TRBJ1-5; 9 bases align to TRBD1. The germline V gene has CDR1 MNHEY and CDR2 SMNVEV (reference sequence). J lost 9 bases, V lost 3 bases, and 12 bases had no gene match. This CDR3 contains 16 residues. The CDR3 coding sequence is TGTGCCAGCAGTTTGTCCTGGGGACAGGGAATTCGGCCCCAGCATTTT. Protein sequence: CASSLSWGQGIRPQHF.

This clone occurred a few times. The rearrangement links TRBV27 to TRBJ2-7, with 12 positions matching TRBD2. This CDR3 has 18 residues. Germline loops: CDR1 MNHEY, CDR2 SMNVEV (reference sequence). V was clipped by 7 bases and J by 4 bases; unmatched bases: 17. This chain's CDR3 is CASTSRASGRAASYEQYF. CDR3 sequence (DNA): TGTGCCAGCACCTCTAGGGCTAGCGGGAGGGCCGCTTCGTACGAGCAGTACTTC.

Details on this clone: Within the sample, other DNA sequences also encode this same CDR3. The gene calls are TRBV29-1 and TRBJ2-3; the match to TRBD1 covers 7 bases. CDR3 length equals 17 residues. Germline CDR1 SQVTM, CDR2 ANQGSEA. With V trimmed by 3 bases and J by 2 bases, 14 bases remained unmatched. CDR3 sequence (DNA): TGCAGCGTTGAGAGACCGCCGGGACAGACGTTCACAGATACGCAGTATTTT. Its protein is CSVERPPGQTFTDTQYF.